The source of this T cell receptor beta chain is a study of PD-L1 blockade in urothelial cancer. In the study overall: Administration of atezolizumab to patients began around 2014, at 1,200 mg intravenously every 3 weeks. Blood yielded a median of around 150,000 T cells per sample. Overall study results and limits: By 3 weeks, tumor-associated blood clones had expanded more in durable-benefit patients.

The germline V gene encodes CDR1 MDHEN and CDR2 SYDVKM. The V and J ends lost 2 bases and 1 base, in that order; junction bases with no gene match: 0. This CDR3 region has 15 residues. Sequencing used immunoSEQ multiplex PCR; TCRdb keeps in-frame clones, though not all of them. The table lists about 24,000 clones, almost 85% of them singletons. Of note for this clone: The antigen remains undetermined.

J is TRBJ1-3 and V is TRBV28; the match to TRBD1 covers 9 bases. The source was PBMCs, collected around atezolizumab (anti-PD-L1) treatment. This sequence originates from a man between 70 and 80 years old with urothelial cancer. DNA of the CDR3: TGTGCCAGCAGTTTAGGGACAGGGTCTGGAAACACCATATATTTT. It codes for CASSLGTGSGNTIYF.